Below, 6 T cell receptor beta chains from the same sample are listed, as sequenced in a study of blood T cell repertoires in COVID-19. Clones were read by immunoSEQ multiplex PCR, and TCRdb kept only the in-frame ones, dropping some. Among about 220,000 clones listed, around four fifths were seen once. The sample comprised peripheral blood. The source is a man younger than 45 with active or convalescent COVID-19.

J is TRBJ2-7 and V is TRBV25-1, with a weak D call TRBD2 (6 bases). V lost 2 bases and J 3 bases, leaving 11 bases between the germline ends. Germline lookup yields CDR1 MGHDK and CDR2 SYGVNS. The CDR3 consists of 14 residues. This CDR3 reads CASSEVGGYYEQYF. In DNA form, the CDR3 reads TGTGCCAGCAGTGAAGTTGGAGGGTACTACGAGCAGTACTTC.

The V and J genes are TRBV9 and TRBJ1-6, with D possibly matching TRBD1 (5 bases). The length of the CDR3 is 15 residues. The V end was cut by 0 bases, the J end by 7 bases, with 11 bases between. Germline V gene data show CDR1 as SGDLS and CDR2 as YYNGEE. CDR3 in amino acids: CASSVAATENSPLHF. The CDR3 DNA is TGTGCCAGCAGCGTAGCAGCGACAGAAAATTCACCCCTCCACTTT. Full variable domain (missing parts from reference TRBV9 and TRBJ1-6): DSGVTQTPKHLITATGQRVTLRCSPRSGDLSVYWYQQSLDQGLQFLIQYYNGEERAKGNILERFSAQQFPDLHSELNLSSLELGDSALYFCASSVAATENSPLHFGNGTRLTVT.

The chain links TRBV5-6 to TRBJ1-2, with D maybe TRBD1 (5 bases). The CDR3 is made up of 14 amino acids. Germline V gene lookup returns CDR1 SGHDT and CDR2 YYEEEE. V dropped 4 bases and J dropped 7 bases, with 17 bases sitting between them. The CDR3 reads CASSRSLQGGGYTF. The CDR3 region has the DNA TGTGCCAGCAGCCGCAGCCTCCAGGGCGGTGGCTACACCTTC.

The rearrangement uses TRBV27 and TRBJ1-2; D perhaps matches TRBD1 (5 bases). Germline CDR1 MNHEY, CDR2 SMNVEV (reference sequence). The CDR3 spans 14 residues. Trimming cost V 6 bases and J 3 bases, with 14 bases left between them. CDR3 sequence (DNA): TGTGCCAGCAGCCCGACAGTAGATGACTATGGCTACACCTTC. Translated: CASSPTVDDYGYTF.

This rearrangement joins TRBV27 to TRBJ2-5; D not resolved. Germline loops: CDR1 MNHEY, CDR2 SMNVEV (reference sequence). This CDR3 spans 15 amino acids. V lost 0 bases, J lost 0 bases, and 8 bases lay in between. DNA of the CDR3: TGTGCCAGCAGTTTATCTTCGCCGGACCAAGAGACCCAGTACTTC. It codes for CASSLSSPDQETQYF.

The sample holds one count of this clone. This chain uses TRBV15 with TRBJ1-1; D remains ambiguous. This CDR3 spans 15 amino acids. The germline CDR1 and CDR2 sequences are LNHNV and YYDKDF (reference sequence). V lost 1 base and J lost 1, with 10 bases in between. CDR3 sequence (DNA): TGTGCCACCAGCAGAGGAGGAGAAGGGAACACTGAAGCTTTCTTT. Translating gives CATSRGGEGNTEAFF.